The 29 T cell receptor beta chains listed next were all sequenced from one sample in a study of cytomegalovirus exposure and HLA in healthy donors. PCR used 60 Vbeta primers and 13 Jbeta primers. TCRdb keeps only in-frame clones here, not all; method: immunoSEQ multiplex PCR. Here the sample spans 65,000 or so clones, around three quarters being singletons. The sequenced sample consisted of PBMCs. All receptors derive from a woman in her forties in good health and CMV-seropositive.

The rearrangement links TRBV27 to TRBJ2-7, with 8 nucleotides matching TRBD1. Trimming took 1 base from V and 4 from J; bases not matched to a gene: 3. This CDR3 has 14 residues. Germline V CDR1 and CDR2: MNHEY, SMNVEV (reference sequence). The CDR3 protein is CASSLYTGGYEQYF. The CDR3 DNA reads as TGTGCCAGCAGTTTATACACAGGGGGATACGAGCAGTACTTC.

The chain carries TRBV29-1 and TRBJ2-7, with a possible D match to TRBD2 (6 bases). The CDR3 runs to 14 residues. Germline loops: CDR1 SQVTM, CDR2 ANQGSEA. V was shortened by 2 bases and J by 1 base, with 12 bases between the two germline ends. CDR3 region: CSVEMYGTSYEQYF. CDR3 nucleotides: TGCAGCGTTGAAATGTACGGGACTTCCTACGAGCAGTACTTC.

The chain uses TRBV6-4 and TRBJ2-1; 13 bases map to TRBD2. The CDR3 runs to 18 residues. Trimming removed 5 bases from V and 7 bases from J; junction bases left unmatched: 14. Germline assignment: CDR1 MRHNA and CDR2 SNTAGT. The chain's CDR3 is CASSPGTSGAIGDNEQFF. For the CDR3, the DNA is TGTGCCAGCAGTCCCGGGACTAGCGGGGCCATCGGGGATAATGAGCAGTTCTTC.

V is TRBV7-9 and J is TRBJ2-3; D possibly corresponds to TRBD1 (5 bases). Deletions cut 5 bases from V and 8 bases from J, with 11 bases between. The CDR3 extends over 12 amino acids. The germline V gene has CDR1 SEHNR and CDR2 FQNEAQ (reference sequence). The CDR3 spells CASSPDITTQYF. Written as DNA, the CDR3 is TGTGCCAGCAGCCCGGACATCACTACGCAGTATTTT.

CDR3 in DNA: TGTGCCAGTAGTAAGGAGGCAGCAGGGGGGCGAGAGACCCAGTACTTC. This encodes CASSKEAAGGRETQYF. The chain joins TRBV19 to TRBJ2-5; possible D gene TRBD1, 7 bases. Germline assignment: CDR1 LNHDA and CDR2 SQIVND (reference sequence). The ends were cut back, 4 bases at V and 4 bases at J, with 19 bases in the middle. The CDR3 is made up of 16 amino acids.

The chain joins TRBV5-4 to TRBJ2-2; a possible D gene is TRBD1 (6 bases). CDR3 size: 17 residues. The V gene's germline CDR1 is SGHNT and CDR2 YYREEE (reference sequence). V was trimmed by 4 bases and J by 3 bases, leaving 19 bases between them. CDR3 in amino acids: CASSLPGHSRDTGELFF. The CDR3 DNA reads TGTGCCAGCAGCCTACCGGGACACAGCCGGGACACCGGGGAGCTGTTTTTT.

The chain is built from TRBV2 and TRBJ2-7; tentative D call: TRBD1 (5 bases). Germline V lookup: CDR1 SNHLY, CDR2 FYNNEI. The CDR3 is 13 residues long. V was trimmed by 8 bases and J by 3 bases, leaving 14 bases between them. DNA for the CDR3: TGTGCCAGCCAAATTGGACAATACTACGAGCAGTACTTC. The encoded protein is CASQIGQYYEQYF.

This sequence joins TRBV7-8 and TRBJ2-1, with unresolved D. This CDR3 spans 15 amino acids. Germline CDR1 is SGHVS and CDR2 is FQNEAQ. Trimming removed 1 base at V and 0 bases at J, with 7 bases between. DNA for the CDR3: TGTGCCAGCAGCTTAGAGAGGAGCTCCTACAATGAGCAGTTCTTC. It yields the protein CASSLERSSYNEQFF.

The V call is TRBV4-2, the J call TRBJ1-6; no firm D call. The CDR3 loop spans 14 amino acids. The germline V and J ends were trimmed by 0 bases and 6 bases, with 6 bases remaining between them. Germline CDR1 is LGHNA and CDR2 is YNFKEQ. CDR3 in amino acids: CASSQDYRNSPLHF. In DNA form, the CDR3 reads TGTGCCAGCAGCCAAGATTATCGTAATTCACCCCTCCACTTT.

The J gene is TRBJ2-5, the V gene TRBV5-6; 7 bases agree with TRBD2. Trimming cost V 0 bases and J 2 bases; bases outside gene matches: 4. This CDR3 region has 15 residues. Per the germline V gene, CDR1 is SGHDT and CDR2 is YYEEEE. This chain's CDR3 is CASSLEAGPQETQYF. The CDR3 coding sequence is TGTGCCAGCAGCTTGGAAGCGGGGCCTCAAGAGACCCAGTACTTC. Full variable domain (outside the CDR3, taken from reference TRBV5-6 and TRBJ2-5): DAGVTQSPTHLIKTRGQQVTLRCSPKSGHDTVSWYQQALGQGPQFIFQYYEEEERQRGNFPDRFSGHQFPNYSSELNVNALLLGDSALYLCASSLEAGPQETQYFGPGTRLLVL.

The chain has TRBV25-1 and TRBJ2-5; 11 bases fit TRBD1. V shed 9 bases, J shed 5 bases, and the junction held 5 bases outside the gene matches. The CDR3 consists of 13 residues. Germline V CDR1 and CDR2: MGHDK, SYGVNS. The CDR3 here is CASGTGGWETQYF. In DNA, the CDR3 is TGTGCCAGTGGGACAGGGGGTTGGGAGACCCAGTACTTC.

The chain uses TRBV2 and TRBJ1-5; D perhaps matches TRBD1 (6 bases). The CDR3 runs 14 residues. From germline, CDR1 is SNHLY and CDR2 FYNNEI. V was trimmed by 5 bases and J by 7 bases, leaving 15 bases between them. Written as DNA, the CDR3 is TGTGCCAGCAGTCCCCTGAACAGGGCCCAGCCCCAGCATTTT. This encodes CASSPLNRAQPQHF.

V is TRBV19 and J is TRBJ1-1, with 8 bases fitting TRBD1. This CDR3 is 13 amino acids long. CDR1 LNHDA and CDR2 SQIVND come from the germline V gene (reference sequence). Unmatched junction bases numbered 6, after V lost 9 bases and J lost 3 bases. The CDR3 nucleotides are TGTGCCAGCAGGACAGGGTTGGACACTGAAGCTTTCTTT. Translation: CASRTGLDTEAFF.

V is TRBV19 and J is TRBJ1-5; 9 positions match TRBD1. The junction had 12 bases not matched to a gene; V was cut back by 4 bases and J by 8 bases. Looked up from germline, CDR1 is LNHDA and CDR2 is SQIVND (reference sequence). The CDR3 has 16 residues. This chain's CDR3 is CASSTTGGAPVEPQHF. DNA of the CDR3: TGTGCCAGTAGTACAACAGGGGGCGCCCCGGTGGAGCCCCAGCATTTT.

The V and J genes are TRBV27 and TRBJ2-3; D might be TRBD2 (5 bases). V was pared by 5 bases and J by 5 bases, with 17 bases between. CDR1 is MNHEY, CDR2 SMNVEV, per germline (reference sequence). This CDR3 is 15 amino acids long. The CDR3 DNA follows: TGTGCCAGCAGTCCCCGGGGTCCCGGGCAAGATACGCAGTATTTT. Protein product: CASSPRGPGQDTQYF.

The chain couples TRBV19 to TRBJ1-2; 7 bases line up with TRBD1. V trimming: 5 bases; J trimming: 6 bases; junction bases outside the gene matches: 9. The V gene's germline CDR1 is LNHDA and CDR2 SQIVND (reference sequence). The CDR3 loop spans 14 amino acids. CDR3 amino acids: CASSLLTDRNGYTF. As DNA, the CDR3 is TGTGCCAGTAGTCTTCTAACGGACAGGAATGGCTACACCTTC.

The chain recombines TRBV9 with TRBJ2-1, with 9 bases identical to TRBD2. Germline lookup yields CDR1 SGDLS and CDR2 YYNGEE. J lost 6 bases, V lost 3 bases, and 7 bases had no gene match. This CDR3 region has 15 residues. CDR3 residues: CASSALAGRVNEQFF. For the CDR3, the DNA is TGTGCCAGCAGCGCCCTAGCGGGGAGAGTCAATGAGCAGTTCTTC.

This chain links TRBV6-1 with TRBJ2-6, with TRBD2 as a possible D gene (7 bases). This CDR3 is built from 16 residues. Trimming stripped 2 bases from V and 0 bases from J, with 8 bases between. The V gene's germline CDR1 is MNHNS and CDR2 SASEGT. The CDR3 sequence is CASSERGGSGANVLTF. Here the CDR3 DNA reads TGTGCCAGCAGTGAAAGGGGGGGCTCTGGGGCCAACGTCCTGACTTTC.

J is TRBJ1-1 and V is TRBV7-6; 8 nucleotides align to TRBD1. The CDR3 loop spans 18 amino acids. Germline values: CDR1 SGHVS, CDR2 FNYEAQ. Losses at the gene ends were 4 bases for V and 5 bases for J; bases not matched to a gene: 18. The chain's CDR3 is CASSSIHSTRGLSTEAFF. The CDR3 region has the DNA TGTGCCAGCAGCTCCATACACTCTACCAGGGGGCTGAGTACTGAAGCTTTCTTT.

The rearrangement uses TRBV5-4 and TRBJ1-2; D might be TRBD1 (5 bases). The CDR3 consists of 16 residues. CDR1 SGHNT and CDR2 YYREEE come from the germline V gene (reference sequence). The germline V and J ends were trimmed by 0 bases and 0 bases, with 12 bases remaining between them. The CDR3 protein is CASSLVWGGTNYGYTF. DNA of the CDR3: TGTGCCAGCAGCTTGGTCTGGGGGGGGACTAACTATGGCTACACCTTC.

V usage is TRBV7-2 and J usage is TRBJ1-2; D call uncertain. V was clipped by 4 bases and J by 8 bases, with 8 bases between them. Germline V gene data show CDR1 as SGHTA and CDR2 as FQGNSA. The CDR3 covers 11 residues. In DNA, the CDR3 is TGTGCCAGCAGCTCCGTGAGAGGCTACACCTTC. Translating it yields CASSSVRGYTF.

This clone was counted between two and nine times. This chain connects TRBV6-1 to TRBJ1-4; a weak D match, TRBD1 (6 bases). The length of the CDR3 is 14 residues. CDR1 and CDR2 (germline): MNHNS, SASEGT. Deletions cut 6 bases from V and 3 bases from J, with 11 bases between. Here the CDR3 DNA reads TGTGCCAGCAGGCCCAGGGGTGCTAATGAAAAACTGTTTTTT. It is translated as CASRPRGANEKLFF.

This clone turned up a few times. Relative to the germline gene, one junction end is altered; a read error may explain this. This chain links TRBV2 with TRBJ1-5; unclear D gene. Looked up from germline, CDR1 is SNHLY and CDR2 is FYNNEI. This CDR3 contains 13 residues. Here the CDR3 DNA reads TGTGCCAGCAGGGAAGGTCTAAATCAGCCCCAGCATTTT. It translates to CASREGLNQPQHF.

On this clone itself: At one of its ends the junction is not consistent with the germline gene, which may arise from a read error. This chain joins TRBV7-9 and TRBJ2-4, with 13 nucleotides matching TRBD2. The CDR3 is made up of 17 amino acids. Looked up from germline, CDR1 is SEHNR and CDR2 is FQNEAQ (reference sequence). The CDR3 nucleotides read TGTTCCAGCAGCTTCCGCCCCGGGACTAGCGGGGAAAACATTCAGTACTTC. Its translation is CSSSFRPGTSGENIQYF.

The gene calls are TRBV6-5 and TRBJ2-7; D possibly corresponds to TRBD1 (5 bases). This CDR3 is built from 13 residues. The V gene lost 6 bases and the J gene lost 1 base, with 10 bases spanning the gap. From germline, CDR1 is MNHEY and CDR2 SVGAGI. CDR3: CASRPTVSYEQYF. The CDR3 DNA is TGTGCCAGCAGGCCGACAGTTTCCTACGAGCAGTACTTC.

The chain recombines TRBV6-6 with TRBJ2-1, with 9 nucleotides matching TRBD1. Germline trimming cut 7 bases from V and 6 bases from J; bases unmatched to any gene: 7. The CDR3 sequence is 14 residues long. CDR1 is MNHNY, CDR2 SVGAGI, per germline (reference sequence). The CDR3 DNA sequence: TGTGCCAGCAACCGACAGGGGGAGGTCAATGAGCAGTTCTTC. It is translated as CASNRQGEVNEQFF.

The chain is built from TRBV6-5 and TRBJ2-7, with 9 bases fitting TRBD1. Germline CDR1 is MNHEY and CDR2 is SVGAGI. The CDR3 is made up of 12 amino acids. After removal of 6 bases from V and 9 bases from J, the junction contained 6 bases not matched to a gene. As DNA, the CDR3 is TGTGCCAGCAGGACAGGGGGTCTCGGGCAGTACTTC. Its translation is CASRTGGLGQYF.

The chain has TRBV19 and TRBJ2-1; TRBD1 matches at 9 bases. Germline CDR1 reads LNHDA; CDR2 reads SQIVND (reference sequence). The CDR3 consists of 14 residues. After removal of 8 bases from V and 6 bases from J, the junction contained 8 bases not matched to a gene. CDR3 protein: CASDPGQGGNEQFF. Here the CDR3 DNA reads TGTGCCAGTGACCCGGGACAGGGAGGCAATGAGCAGTTCTTC. Full variable domain (remainder filled in from reference TRBV19 and TRBJ2-1): DGGITQSPKYLFRKEGQNVTLSCEQNLNHDAMYWYRQDPGQGLRLIYYSQIVNDFQKGDIAEGYSVSREKKESFPLTVTSAQKNPTAFYLCASDPGQGGNEQFFGPGTRLTVL.

This chain joins TRBV5-6 and TRBJ2-1, with D possibly TRBD2 on 6 matching bases. The V and J ends lost 2 bases and 6 bases respectively, with 15 bases between them. The germline gives CDR1 SGHDT, CDR2 YYEEEE. This CDR3 contains 15 residues. The CDR3 nucleotides are TGTGCCAGCAGCTTAGGACCGCGCGGGGCCAATGAGCAGTTCTTC. Encoded protein: CASSLGPRGANEQFF.